What follows are 10 T cell receptor beta chains derived from one specimen sequenced in a study of T cells after yellow fever vaccination. TCRdb redid the calling of the 5' RACE reads with MiXCR, one entry per CDR3 protein. The table includes some 400,000 distinct CDR3 sequences, 15% to 20% detected once. The specimen was PBMCs, collected before the yellow fever booster vaccination. The receptors were sampled from a man younger than 35 who received the YFV17D yellow fever vaccine.

The chain has TRBV6-1 and TRBJ1-5, with unresolved D. With 4 bases removed from V and 0 bases from J, the gap between germline ends came to 10 bases. Germline-derived CDR1 and CDR2 are MNHNS and SASEGT. This CDR3 is 15 amino acids long. This CDR3 reads CASSGEIYSNQPQHF. CDR3 coding DNA: TGTGCCAGCAGTGGTGAGATTTATAGCAATCAGCCCCAGCATTTT.

The table lists this clonotype with many counts. The chain recombines TRBV29-1 with TRBJ2-3; possibly TRBD1 for D (6 bases). This CDR3 has 13 amino acids. V gave up 5 bases and J gave up 2 bases, with 11 bases separating them. Germline V lookup: CDR1 SQVTM, CDR2 ANQGSEA. As DNA, the CDR3 is TGCAGCGTTTCCCAGGGGACCACAGATACGCAGTATTTT. This codes for CSVSQGTTDTQYF.

The chain uses TRBV6-6 and TRBJ1-3; tentative D call: TRBD1 (5 bases). Trimming removed 6 bases from V and 7 bases from J, with 10 bases in between. The length of the CDR3 is 12 residues. Germline V lookup: CDR1 MNHNY, CDR2 SVGAGI (reference sequence). CDR3 sequence reads: CASRKEGNTIYF. DNA of the CDR3: TGTGCCAGCAGGAAAGAGGGGAACACCATATATTTT.

J is TRBJ2-2 and V is TRBV5-1; the match to TRBD2 covers 8 bases. The CDR3 extends over 15 amino acids. Germline V gene lookup returns CDR1 SGHRS and CDR2 YFSETQ. The ends lost 4 bases at V and 6 bases at J; junction bases unmatched: 8. The CDR3 region is CASSPAGGRSGELFF. Here the CDR3 DNA reads TGCGCCAGCAGCCCGGCGGGGGGCAGGTCCGGGGAGCTGTTTTTT.

The chain combines TRBV5-1 with TRBJ2-3; the D gene is possibly TRBD2 (5 bases). Trimming removed 0 bases from V and 3 bases from J, with 14 bases in between. CDR3 length: 16 amino acids. Per germline, CDR1 SGHRS and CDR2 YFSETQ. CDR3 nucleotides: TGCGCCAGCAGCTTGGCCAGAGGGCCTGGGACAGATACGCAGTATTTT. This sequence encodes CASSLARGPGTDTQYF.

The chain couples TRBV7-9 to TRBJ1-4; tentative D call: TRBD1 (5 bases). In germline, CDR1 is SEHNR, CDR2 FQNEAQ (reference sequence). CDR3 size: 15 residues. V lost 4 bases to trimming and J lost 4 bases, with 13 bases between them. This CDR3 is CASSSQGGSNEKLFF. CDR3 in DNA: TGTGCCAGCAGCTCCCAGGGTGGGAGTAATGAAAAACTGTTTTTT.

The chain carries TRBV5-1 and TRBJ2-1, with D possibly TRBD2 on 6 matching bases. The CDR3 is made up of 16 amino acids. Germline V gene sequence: CDR1 SGHRS, CDR2 YFSETQ. The V end lost 0 bases, the J end lost 4 bases, and 14 bases lay between the germline ends. In DNA form, the CDR3 reads TGCGCCAGCAGCTTGGGCTCGGGCGGGGCATACAATGAGCAGTTCTTC. Protein product: CASSLGSGGAYNEQFF.

In its sample, this clonotype was seen a few times. This sequence joins TRBV12-3 or TRBV12-4 and TRBJ1-5; the D is unclear. Trimming shortened V by 7 bases and J by 4 bases, and 14 bases separated the two germline ends. The CDR3 consists of 14 residues. The CDR3 region is CASTSWGSNQPQHF. The DNA of the CDR3 is TGTGCCAGCACCTCGTGGGGTTCGAATCAGCCCCAGCATTTT.

In nucleotides, the CDR3 is TGTGCCAGCACTCCGACGGTGAACACTGAAGCTTTCTTT. It encodes CASTPTVNTEAFF. The V call is TRBV6-5, the J call TRBJ1-1; no firm D call. Trimming removed 7 bases at V and 0 bases at J, with 9 bases between. Germline CDR1 MNHEY, CDR2 SVGAGI. CDR3 size: 13 residues.

Here the CDR3 reads CSANRGGLYEQYF. DNA for the CDR3: TGCAGTGCAAATAGGGGGGGGCTGTACGAGCAGTACTTC. V is TRBV20-1 and J is TRBJ2-7, with D tentatively TRBD2 (7 bases). The CDR3 has 13 residues. From germline, CDR1 is DFQATT and CDR2 SNEGSKA (reference sequence). V was cut by 6 bases and J by 4 bases, with 16 bases left in between.